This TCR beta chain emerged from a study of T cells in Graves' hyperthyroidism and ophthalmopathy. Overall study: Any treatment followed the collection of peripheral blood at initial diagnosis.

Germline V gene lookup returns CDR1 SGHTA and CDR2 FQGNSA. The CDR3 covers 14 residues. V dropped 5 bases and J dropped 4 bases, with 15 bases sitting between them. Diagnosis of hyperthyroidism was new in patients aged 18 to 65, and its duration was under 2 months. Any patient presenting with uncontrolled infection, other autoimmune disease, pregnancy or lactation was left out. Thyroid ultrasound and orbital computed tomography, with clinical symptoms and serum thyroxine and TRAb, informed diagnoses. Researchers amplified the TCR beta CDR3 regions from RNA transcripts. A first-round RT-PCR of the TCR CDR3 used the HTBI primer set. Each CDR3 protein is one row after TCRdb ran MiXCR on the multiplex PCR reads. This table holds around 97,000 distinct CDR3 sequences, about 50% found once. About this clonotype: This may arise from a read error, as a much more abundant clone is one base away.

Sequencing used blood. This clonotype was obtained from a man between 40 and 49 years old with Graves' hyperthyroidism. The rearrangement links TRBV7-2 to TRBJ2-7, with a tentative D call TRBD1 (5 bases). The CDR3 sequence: CASSQAGMGYEQYF. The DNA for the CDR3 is TGTGCCAGCAGCCAAGCAGGGATGGGGTACGAGCAGTACTTC.